The clone carrying this T cell receptor beta chain was counted once. The V segment lost 5 bases and the J segment 0 bases; nucleotides outside the gene matches: 5. CDR3 length equals 16 residues. Germline assignment: CDR1 MDHEN and CDR2 SYDVKM. This sample was taken from a study of T cells after somatic rescue of genetic block. The table came from immunoSEQ multiplex PCR; TCRdb's copy has only in-frame clones and leaves some out. The profile shows under 150,000 clones, about 89% of them singletons. The sequencing sample was made of peripheral blood mononuclear cells (PBMCs). The genes are TRBV28 and TRBJ1-1; 11 bases align to TRBD1. The sequence derives from a woman aged 18-35 years. The DNA for the CDR3 is TGTGCCAGCAGTGGGGACAGGGGGAATGTGAACACTGAAGCTTTCTTT. Its protein is CASSGDRGNVNTEAFF.